This TCR beta chain came from a study of CD8 T cells in ankylosing spondylitis. TCR beta libraries were made by quantitative 5'-RACE with molecular barcodes. TCRdb called the 5' RACE reads again in MiXCR, with one record for every CDR3 protein. The repertoire includes 200,000 to 300,000 distinct CDR3 sequences, 8% to 10% of them detected once, and roughly 4.9% sits in the top ten. This clonotype was counted ten times or more. Trimming removed 2 bases from V and 0 bases from J, with 9 bases in between. The CDR3 loop spans 15 amino acids. Per germline, CDR1 SGHTA and CDR2 FQGNSA. Sequenced: blood, either unsorted or a sorted T cell fraction (not recorded which). The chain joins TRBV7-2 to TRBJ2-3; D perhaps matches TRBD2 (5 bases). This clonotype was sampled from a female donor with ankylosing spondylitis or in good health (not recorded which). CDR3 sequence reads: CASSLSGLSTDTQYF. The CDR3 DNA sequence: TGTGCCAGCAGCTTATCGGGATTGAGCACAGATACGCAGTATTTT.